This TCR beta chain was captured by sequencing in a study of blood T cell repertoires in COVID-19. Study-level information: Samples came from the United States, Italy and Spain, spanning acute and convalescent COVID-19. T cells, B-cell-depleted T cells, or PBMCs supplied cDNA or gDNA.

Per the original methods: The assay estimated nucleated cells by amplifying reference gene primers. Measured with immunoSEQ multiplex PCR; TCRdb has only the in-frame clones, and not every one. The DNA gave D and trimming, while V, J and clone size come from that table. The sample carries 35,000 to 40,000 clones, about 87% recorded once. V was pared by 6 bases and J by 5 bases, with 10 bases of the junction left unmatched. Germline V CDR1 and CDR2: SGHTA, FQGNSA. The CDR3 spans 15 residues. The chain links TRBV7-2 to TRBJ2-7; 10 bases are shared with TRBD2. This sequence originates from a human donor in a cohort sampled during active COVID-19. The specimen sequenced was peripheral blood. CDR3 amino acids: CASRVAGGPVDEQYF. Here the CDR3 DNA reads TGTGCCAGCAGAGTAGCGGGAGGTCCCGTGGACGAGCAGTACTTC.